This T cell receptor (beta chain) appears in the sequencing data of a study of blood T cell repertoires in COVID-19. Participant-reported clinical history was the basis for cohort assignment. Repertoires were generated with immunoSEQ multiplex PCR, while TCRdb's copy carries only in-frame clones and drops some. Altogether under 350,000 clones are present, around 85% being singletons, with the ten largest covering roughly 4.2%. From germline, CDR1 is SEHNR and CDR2 FQNEAQ (reference sequence). This CDR3 is 17 amino acids long. Trimming shortened V by 2 bases and J by 1 base, and 17 bases separated the two germline ends.

The sequencing sample was made of PBMCs or T cells enriched from blood (not recorded which). This TCR derives from a woman between 35 and 50 years old with acute COVID-19. The chain links TRBV7-9 to TRBJ2-5; a weak D match, TRBD2 (5 bases). The CDR3 DNA follows: TGTGCCAGCAGCTTAAATAGAGACGGAGGCATCCAAGAGACCCAGTACTTC. Its translation is CASSLNRDGGIQETQYF.